The clone carrying this T cell receptor beta chain was observed a handful of times. Germline V gene sequence: CDR1 DFQATT, CDR2 SNEGSKA (reference sequence). The germline V and J ends were trimmed by 1 base and 5 bases, with 11 bases remaining between them. The CDR3 is 13 residues long. Each CDR3 protein gets one entry after TCRdb re-called the RT-PCR reads with MiXCR. The sample lists more than 600,000 distinct CDR3 sequences; 14% were seen once. The receptor's source is a female donor in good health, serving as a healthy control. The material sequenced was memory CD4+ T cells from blood. This chain uses TRBV20-1 with TRBJ1-1, with D perhaps TRBD1 (5 bases). Written as DNA, the CDR3 is TGCAGTGCTAGAGGGGACTGGGGGACTGAAGCTTTCTTT. This encodes CSARGDWGTEAFF.